The 32 T cell receptor beta chains in this list originate from one sample, sequenced in a study of T-cell memory formation after mild COVID-19 (dated by TCRdb to the early 2020s). Receptors were amplified or captured by 5' RACE. TCRdb records Illumina NovaSeq 6000 as the sequencer. The public reads were reanalyzed by TCRdb: fastp trimming at Q25, MiXCR alignment, in-frame beta chains only. Rows merge per CDR3 protein into single entries with the most common DNA and genes. This sample lists just under 350,000 distinct CDR3 sequences; 10% to 15% were detected once. Clones ranked in the top ten supply roughly a fifth of the sample. The sample was PBMCs or a T cell subset sorted from them (not recorded which). The source is a man aged 18 to 35 who had mild COVID-19 (a few samples of this study predate the infection). The sample titles of this study are shuffled in the database, so cell type and time point are left out; the donor was told from shared clones.

This clonotype was picked up a small number of times. V and J are TRBV5-6 and TRBJ1-1, with TRBD1 as a possible D gene (5 bases). This CDR3 region has 15 residues. V was cut by 4 bases and J by 4 bases, with 17 bases left in between. Germline V gives CDR1 SGHDT, CDR2 YYEEEE. The CDR3 spells CASSIIRGYGTEAFF. The CDR3 DNA is TGTGCCAGCAGCATCATCCGGGGGTATGGCACTGAAGCTTTCTTT.

The chain has TRBV7-6 and TRBJ1-1; D uncertain. Germline lookup yields CDR1 SGHVS and CDR2 FNYEAQ. The CDR3 loop spans 13 amino acids. Trimming took off 4 bases at V and 1 base at J, with 7 bases between the two ends. As DNA, the CDR3 is TGTGCCAGCAGCTCCGGGGAGAACACTGAAGCTTTCTTT. Translated, it gives CASSSGENTEAFF.

The chain recombines TRBV20-1 with TRBJ2-1, with 7 bases fitting TRBD2. CDR3 size: 13 residues. Trimming removed 4 bases from V and 7 bases from J; junction bases left unmatched: 7. The V gene's germline CDR1 is DFQATT and CDR2 SNEGSKA (reference sequence). This CDR3 reads CSATPWGGNEQFF. The CDR3 bases are TGCAGTGCTACCCCTTGGGGGGGGAATGAGCAGTTCTTC.

Regarding this clonotype: One end of the junction does not line up with germline, which may come from a read error. The chain joins TRBV7-9 to TRBJ1-2, with 8 bases matching TRBD1. CDR3 length equals 13 residues. The germline CDR1 and CDR2 sequences are SEHNR and FQNEAQ (reference sequence). The CDR3 sequence is CAGSLDRGGGYTF. CDR3 nucleotide sequence: TGTGCCGGCAGCTTAGACAGGGGAGGCGGCTACACCTTC.

The chain couples TRBV20-1 to TRBJ2-2, with 10 positions matching TRBD2. In germline, CDR1 is DFQATT, CDR2 SNEGSKA (reference sequence). V lost 1 base and J lost 7; bases outside the gene matches: 6. This CDR3 is built from 15 residues. The DNA of the CDR3 is TGCAGTGCTAGAGCACCAACTAGCGGGATCGGGGAGCTGTTTTTT. As protein: CSARAPTSGIGELFF.

A few counts support this clonotype. The chain employs TRBV20-1 and TRBJ2-3; D is possibly TRBD1 or TRBD2 (5 bases each). Germline loops: CDR1 DFQATT, CDR2 SNEGSKA (reference sequence). There are 14 residues in the CDR3. The ends were cut back, 4 bases at V and 3 bases at J, with 14 bases in the middle. In nucleotides, the CDR3 is TGCAGTGCTACTAACAGTGGGGGTACAGATACGCAGTATTTT. Translating gives CSATNSGGTDTQYF.

This clonotype was counted only a few times. The chain combines TRBV7-2 with TRBJ2-5, with TRBD2 matching over 9 bases. V trimming: 0 bases; J trimming: 5 bases; junction bases outside the gene matches: 1. From germline, CDR1 is SGHTA and CDR2 FQGNSA. This CDR3 has 14 amino acids. DNA for the CDR3: TGTGCCAGCAGCTTAGCGCGGGAGGGGGAGACCCAGTACTTC. This encodes CASSLAREGETQYF.

This clonotype was observed many times. This rearrangement joins TRBV6-6 to TRBJ2-7; D may correspond to TRBD1 or TRBD2 (5 bases each). The CDR3 is made up of 16 amino acids. The V and J ends lost 6 bases and 0 bases respectively, with 18 bases between them. Per the germline V gene, CDR1 is MNHNY and CDR2 is SVGAGI (reference sequence). CDR3 DNA sequence: TGTGCCAGCAGGTCAACCGGGACGGGGAGCTCCTACGAGCAGTACGTC. Translating it yields CASRSTGTGSSYEQYV.

CDR3 amino acids: CASSLTSGGKTQYF. CDR3 bases: TGTGCCAGCAGCTTGACTAGCGGGGGAAAGACCCAGTACTTC. The V call is TRBV5-6, the J call TRBJ2-5; TRBD2 aligns across 11 bases. V gave up 1 base and J gave up 6 bases; unmatched junction bases: 2. CDR3 length equals 14 residues. Germline CDR1 is SGHDT and CDR2 is YYEEEE. Full variable domain (remainder filled in from reference TRBV5-6 and TRBJ2-5): DAGVTQSPTHLIKTRGQQVTLRCSPKSGHDTVSWYQQALGQGPQFIFQYYEEEERQRGNFPDRFSGHQFPNYSSELNVNALLLGDSALYLCASSLTSGGKTQYFGPGTRLLVL.

CDR3 DNA: TGTGCCAGCAGCTACCGCGGGGTTGGGATCTCCGAGCAGTACGTC. It is translated as CASSYRGVGISEQYV. This chain links TRBV5-6 with TRBJ2-7; D might be TRBD2 (6 bases). CDR3 length: 15 amino acids. V lost 3 bases and J lost 6, with 19 bases in between. Germline V gene lookup returns CDR1 SGHDT and CDR2 YYEEEE.

This clonotype was observed many times. In DNA form, the CDR3 reads TGTGCCAGCAGCGAAGGACAGAGAAACACCATATATTTT. It codes for CASSEGQRNTIYF. The chain couples TRBV12-3 or TRBV12-4 to TRBJ1-3, with a possible D match to TRBD1 (6 bases). The CDR3 runs to 13 residues. V shed 6 bases and J shed 5 bases, with 11 bases lying between them.

This chain links TRBV10-2 with TRBJ1-2; 10 nucleotides agree with TRBD1. This CDR3 is 13 amino acids long. Germline CDR1 and CDR2: WSHSY and SAAADI. V lost 6 bases and J lost 8; bases outside the gene matches: 6. CDR3 protein: CASRAGTGVGYTF. Here the CDR3 DNA reads TGCGCCAGCAGGGCCGGGACAGGGGTAGGCTACACCTTC.

The CDR3: CASSRLAGDNTGELFF. CDR3 coding DNA: TGTGCCAGTAGCCGTTTAGCGGGGGACAACACCGGGGAGCTGTTTTTT. The chain recombines TRBV19 with TRBJ2-2; TRBD2 aligns across 9 bases. The length of the CDR3 is 16 residues. Germline CDR1 LNHDA, CDR2 SQIVND (reference sequence). The V segment lost 6 bases and the J segment 2 bases; nucleotides outside the gene matches: 7. The full variable domain, in which reference TRBV19 and TRBJ2-2 provide the parts outside the CDR3, is DGGITQSPKYLFRKEGQNVTLSCEQNLNHDAMYWYRQDPGQGLRLIYYSQIVNDFQKGDIAEGYSVSREKKESFPLTVTSAQKNPTAFYLCASSRLAGDNTGELFFGEGSRLTVL.

This clonotype has a handful of counts. The rearrangement links TRBV6-2 or TRBV6-3 to TRBJ2-7; D remains ambiguous. CDR3 length: 13 residues. The V gene's germline CDR1 is MNHEY and CDR2 SVGEGT. The V gene lost 2 bases and the J gene lost 5 bases, with 10 bases spanning the gap. Here the CDR3 DNA reads TGTGCCAGCAGTTACCTTCTGGTCCACGAGCAGTACGTC. Protein: CASSYLLVHEQYV.

The V gene is TRBV7-9, the J gene TRBJ1-5; no clear D. Germline-derived CDR1 and CDR2 are SEHNR and FQNEAQ (reference sequence). This CDR3 region has 12 residues. Trimming removed 7 bases from V and 5 bases from J, with 9 bases in between. The chain's CDR3 is CASTYDDQPQHF. The CDR3 bases are TGTGCCAGCACCTATGACGATCAGCCCCAGCATTTT.

This sequence joins TRBV4-3 and TRBJ2-2; D call uncertain. The CDR3 sequence is 15 residues long. Trimming removed 1 base from V and 1 base from J, with 7 bases in between. Germline assignment: CDR1 LGHNA and CDR2 YSLEER. The CDR3 coding sequence is TGCGCCAGCAGCCAAGTTTGGAGGAACACCGGGGAGCTGTTTTTT. Its protein is CASSQVWRNTGELFF.

In its sample, this clonotype was seen many times. This chain uses TRBV7-8 with TRBJ2-2; TRBD2 is a possible D gene (6 bases). The germline gives CDR1 SGHVS, CDR2 FQNEAQ. Trimming shortened V by 1 base and J by 4 bases, and 16 bases separated the two germline ends. The CDR3 is 17 residues long. This CDR3 is CASSLGAGTSSTGELFF. For the CDR3, the DNA is TGTGCCAGCAGCTTAGGCGCAGGGACTTCATCCACCGGGGAGCTGTTTTTT.

The chain uses TRBV4-3 and TRBJ1-3; tentative D call: TRBD1 (6 bases). The V gene lost 0 bases and the J gene lost 3 bases, with 9 bases spanning the gap. Per the germline V gene, CDR1 is LGHNA and CDR2 is YSLEER. The CDR3 spans 15 residues. The CDR3 DNA follows: TGCGCCAGCAGCCAAGATGCCAGGGGTGGAAACACCATATATTTT. The encoded protein is CASSQDARGGNTIYF.

In this sample, this clonotype turned up many times. This chain joins TRBV27 and TRBJ1-5; D is perhaps TRBD1 (5 bases). This CDR3 is built from 16 residues. The V gene lost 1 base and the J gene lost 5 bases, with 15 bases spanning the gap. CDR1 is MNHEY, CDR2 SMNVEV, per germline (reference sequence). The CDR3 loop reads CASSLFSQGGHQPQHF. For the CDR3, the DNA is TGTGCCAGCAGTTTATTTAGCCAGGGTGGGCATCAGCCCCAGCATTTT.

This clonotype was picked up a small number of times. V gene TRBV6-5 combines with J gene TRBJ1-5; 7 nucleotides match TRBD1. Per germline, CDR1 MNHEY and CDR2 SVGAGI. The CDR3 totals 14 residues. V lost 10 bases to trimming and J lost 6 bases; unmatched junction nucleotides: 12. CDR3 sequence reads: CAKGTVVISQPQHF. Here the CDR3 DNA reads TGTGCCAAAGGGACAGTTGTAATATCTCAGCCCCAGCATTTT.

This clonotype has more than one count but fewer than ten. In DNA form, the CDR3 reads TGTGCCAGCAGTCCTCCGAGGCCCTCCCCTAAGCCCCAGCATTTT. As protein: CASSPPRPSPKPQHF. The chain carries TRBV6-2 or TRBV6-3 and TRBJ1-5, with unresolved D. CDR1 is MNHEY and CDR2 is SVGEGT in the germline V gene. The CDR3 covers 15 residues. V gave up 5 bases and J gave up 8 bases, with 19 bases separating them.

The genes are TRBV18 and TRBJ2-6; the D call may be TRBD1 or TRBD2 (5 bases each). Trimming cost V 6 bases and J 2 bases, with 14 bases left between them. CDR1 and CDR2 from the germline V gene are KGHSH and LQKENI. This CDR3 has 16 amino acids. CDR3 loop: CASSPGPPPGANVLTF. CDR3 nucleotides: TGTGCCAGCTCGCCGGGACCGCCGCCTGGGGCCAACGTCCTGACTTTC.

The chain links TRBV7-2 to TRBJ2-2; D is unclear. Between the trimmed V and J ends, which lost 0 bases and 1 base, there was a span of 6 bases. Germline CDR1 reads SGHTA; CDR2 reads FQGNSA. The CDR3 is 15 amino acids. The CDR3 DNA reads as TGTGCCAGCAGCTTAGCTGGCTTGAACACCGGGGAGCTGTTTTTT. This encodes CASSLAGLNTGELFF.

CDR3 bases: TGTGCCAGCAGCAAACTTCAGGCTAGCGGGGGGGAAGGAGAGACCCAGTACTTC. Encoded protein: CASSKLQASGGEGETQYF. The chain employs TRBV4-2 and TRBJ2-5; the match to TRBD2 covers 12 bases. From germline, CDR1 is LGHNA and CDR2 YNFKEQ. This CDR3 region has 18 residues. J lost 4 bases, V lost 5 bases, and 14 bases had no gene match.

This clonotype was counted ten times or more. This sequence joins TRBV20-1 and TRBJ1-5, with D uncertain. Trimming removed 4 bases at V and 4 bases at J, with 14 bases between. Per the germline V gene, CDR1 is DFQATT and CDR2 is SNEGSKA (reference sequence). The CDR3 runs to 14 residues. DNA of the CDR3: TGCAGTGCTATCCTCATCGGGAGGAATCAGCCCCAGCATTTT. It specifies CSAILIGRNQPQHF.

J is TRBJ1-5 and V is TRBV6-2 or TRBV6-3; 9 nucleotides line up with TRBD1. V shed 6 bases, J shed 6 bases, and the junction held 3 bases outside the gene matches. The CDR3 consists of 13 residues. CDR1 and CDR2 (germline): MNHEY, SVGEGT. The CDR3 sequence is CASRSTGGQPQHF. DNA of the CDR3: TGTGCCAGCAGGTCGACAGGGGGTCAGCCCCAGCATTTT.

Only a few counts were recorded for this clonotype. The chain is built from TRBV28 and TRBJ2-5; TRBD1 is a possible D gene (6 bases). The CDR3 runs to 13 residues. Germline V gene data show CDR1 as MDHEN and CDR2 as SYDVKM. Trimming pared 8 bases from V and 5 bases from J, leaving 15 bases between. The CDR3 nucleotides read TGTGCCAGCCAGGGGCAGGAAGGGGAGACCCAGTACTTC. The encoded protein is CASQGQEGETQYF.

This chain uses TRBV5-1 with TRBJ1-6; D is undetermined. Per the germline V gene, CDR1 is SGHRS and CDR2 is YFSETQ. This CDR3 is built from 12 residues. Trimming removed 3 bases from V and 8 bases from J, with 6 bases in between. The CDR3 bases are TGCGCCAGCAGCTGGCCTGATTCACCCCTCCACTTT. Amino acids: CASSWPDSPLHF.

This clonotype was found a few times. V is TRBV7-7 and J is TRBJ2-5, with 7 positions matching TRBD2. The CDR3 loop spans 14 amino acids. V lost 5 bases and J lost 1; bases outside the gene matches: 4. Germline loops: CDR1 SSHAT, CDR2 FNYEAQ (reference sequence). Here the CDR3 reads CASSEGTIQETQYF. The CDR3 DNA follows: TGTGCCAGCAGCGAAGGGACTATCCAAGAGACCCAGTACTTC.

This chain links TRBV7-9 with TRBJ2-7; 7 bases fit TRBD1. This CDR3 contains 13 residues. Unmatched junction bases numbered 8, after V lost 5 bases and J lost 7 bases. From germline, CDR1 is SEHNR and CDR2 FQNEAQ (reference sequence). The CDR3 DNA is TGTGCCAGCAGCATTGACAGGGCCCAAGAGCAGTACTTC. Amino acids: CASSIDRAQEQYF.

This clonotype was detected a few times. V and J are TRBV24-1 and TRBJ2-5, with D uncertain. Per germline, CDR1 KGHDR and CDR2 SFDVKD. The V end was cut by 4 bases, the J end by 2 bases, with 10 bases between. This CDR3 is 14 amino acids long. CDR3 protein: CATSDPVGQETQYF. CDR3 in DNA: TGTGCCACCAGTGACCCCGTCGGACAAGAGACCCAGTACTTC.

This clonotype has just a few counts. The chain joins TRBV4-1 to TRBJ1-2; the match to TRBD1 covers 8 bases. The CDR3 is made up of 16 amino acids. The trim removed 4 bases at V and 4 bases at J, leaving 11 bases unmatched. The germline gives CDR1 MGHRA, CDR2 YSYEKL. The CDR3 sequence: CASSLQGQGAGYGYTF. The DNA of the CDR3 is TGCGCCAGCAGCCTCCAAGGGCAGGGGGCTGGCTATGGCTACACCTTC.